This T cell receptor beta chain comes out of a study of T cell responses to AZD1222 COVID-19 vaccine. Findings and limits, study-wide: Vaccination with two AZD1222 doses was followed by a rise in Spike-specific TCR breadth and depth. Epitopes outside B.1.351 and B.1.1.7 mutated regions reportedly drew nearly half of spike TCRs. Most donors were white British and more were female, and clonal diversity was possibly underestimated. Baseline testing showed seropositivity in only a handful of AZD1222 recipients.

Generated by immunoSEQ multiplex PCR, the TCRdb table keeps only in-frame clones and is missing some. The data contain roughly 140,000 clones, roughly 90% of them singletons. Looked up from germline, CDR1 is SEHNR and CDR2 is FQNEAQ (reference sequence). The CDR3 length is 14 residues. V lost 5 bases, J lost 8 bases, and 18 bases lay in between. Remarks on this clone: Its antigen is undetermined.

The V call is TRBV7-9, the J call TRBJ1-1; TRBD1 is a possible D gene (5 bases). The receptor's source is an adult who received the AZD1222 COVID-19 vaccine. Source: peripheral blood, taken 28 days after the second AZD1222 dose. The CDR3 DNA follows: TGTGCCAGCAGCCAAACCGGCACCAGGGAAGAAGCTTTCTTT. It specifies CASSQTGTREEAFF.